Listed here is a single TCR beta chain. The germline gives CDR1 LNHNV, CDR2 YYDKDF (reference sequence). Trimming shortened V by 0 bases and J by 7 bases, and 6 bases separated the two germline ends. The length of the CDR3 is 13 residues. Only in-frame clones appear in the TCRdb table, and some are missing; sequencing was by immunoSEQ multiplex PCR. The sample shows 85,000 to 120,000 clones, about 87% of them seen only once. The data stem from a study of cytomegalovirus exposure and HLA in healthy donors. This sequence joins TRBV15 and TRBJ1-4; the D is unclear. Sequencing was done on a sample of PBMCs. This sequence originates from a woman under 30 in good health and CMV-seropositive. The CDR3: CATSRDLSEKLFF. For the CDR3, the DNA is TGTGCCACCAGCAGAGATCTAAGTGAAAAACTGTTTTTT.